This T cell receptor (beta chain) was documented in a study of T cell responses to AZD1222 COVID-19 vaccine. Germline lookup yields CDR1 MGHDK and CDR2 SYGVNS. CDR3 length equals 14 residues. The V and J ends lost 4 bases and 13 bases, in that order; junction bases with no gene match: 7. Some clones are missing from TCRdb's copy, which holds only in-frame ones; the method was immunoSEQ multiplex PCR. Here the sample spans 95,000 to 150,000 clones, about 89% being singletons. The chain has TRBV25-1 and TRBJ1-6; TRBD1 matches 10 bases. The specimen comprised peripheral blood, sampled on day 0 of AZD1222 vaccination. This TCR derives from an adult in good health. CDR3 in DNA: TGTGCCAGCAGTGTCGGGACAGGGGAGAGTCCCCTCCACTTT. It specifies CASSVGTGESPLHF.